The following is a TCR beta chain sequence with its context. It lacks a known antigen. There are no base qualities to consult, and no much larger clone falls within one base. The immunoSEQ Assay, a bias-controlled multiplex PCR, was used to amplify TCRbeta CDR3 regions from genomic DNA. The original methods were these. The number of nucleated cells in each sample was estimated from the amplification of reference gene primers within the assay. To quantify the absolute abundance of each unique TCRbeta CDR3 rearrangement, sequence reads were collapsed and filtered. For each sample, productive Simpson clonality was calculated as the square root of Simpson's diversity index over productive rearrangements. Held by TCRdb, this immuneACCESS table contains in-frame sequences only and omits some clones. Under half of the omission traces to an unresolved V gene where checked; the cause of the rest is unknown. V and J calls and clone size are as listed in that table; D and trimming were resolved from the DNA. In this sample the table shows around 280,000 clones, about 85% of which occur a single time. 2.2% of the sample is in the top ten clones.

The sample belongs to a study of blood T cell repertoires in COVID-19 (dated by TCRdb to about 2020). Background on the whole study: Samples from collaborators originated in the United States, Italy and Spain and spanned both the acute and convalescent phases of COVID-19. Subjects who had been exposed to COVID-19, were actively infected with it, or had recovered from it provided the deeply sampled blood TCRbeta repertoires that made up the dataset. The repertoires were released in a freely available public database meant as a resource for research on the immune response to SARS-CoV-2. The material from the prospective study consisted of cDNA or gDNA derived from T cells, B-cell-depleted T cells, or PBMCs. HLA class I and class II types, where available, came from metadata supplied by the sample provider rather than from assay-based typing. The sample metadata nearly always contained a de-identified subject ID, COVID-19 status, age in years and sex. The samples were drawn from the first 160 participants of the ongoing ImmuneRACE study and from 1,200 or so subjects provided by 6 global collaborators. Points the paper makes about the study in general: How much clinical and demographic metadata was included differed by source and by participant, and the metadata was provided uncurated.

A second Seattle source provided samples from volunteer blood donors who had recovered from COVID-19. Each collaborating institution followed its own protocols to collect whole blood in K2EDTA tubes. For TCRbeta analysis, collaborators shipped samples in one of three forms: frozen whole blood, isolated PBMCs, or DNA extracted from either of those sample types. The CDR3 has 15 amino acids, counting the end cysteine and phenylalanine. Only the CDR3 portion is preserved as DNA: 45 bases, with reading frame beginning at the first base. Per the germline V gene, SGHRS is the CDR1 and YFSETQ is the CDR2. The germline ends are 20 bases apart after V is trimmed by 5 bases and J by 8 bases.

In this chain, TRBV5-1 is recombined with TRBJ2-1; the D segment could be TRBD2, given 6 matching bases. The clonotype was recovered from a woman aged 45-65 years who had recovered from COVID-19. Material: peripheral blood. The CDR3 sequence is CASRGNGGGEDEQFF. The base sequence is TGCGCCAGCAGGGGGAATGGAGGAGGGGAAGATGAGCAGTTCTTC.